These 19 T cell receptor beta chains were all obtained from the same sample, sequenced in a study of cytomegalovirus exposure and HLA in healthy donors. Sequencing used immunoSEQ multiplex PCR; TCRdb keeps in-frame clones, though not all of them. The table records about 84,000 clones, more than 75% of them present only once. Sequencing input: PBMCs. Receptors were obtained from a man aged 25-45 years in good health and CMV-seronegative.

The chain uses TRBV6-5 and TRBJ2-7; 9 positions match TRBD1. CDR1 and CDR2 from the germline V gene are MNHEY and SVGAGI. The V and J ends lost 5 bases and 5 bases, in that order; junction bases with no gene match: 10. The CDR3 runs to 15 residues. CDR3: CASSQGTGTLHEQYF. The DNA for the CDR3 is TGTGCCAGCAGTCAAGGGACAGGGACCCTCCACGAGCAGTACTTC.

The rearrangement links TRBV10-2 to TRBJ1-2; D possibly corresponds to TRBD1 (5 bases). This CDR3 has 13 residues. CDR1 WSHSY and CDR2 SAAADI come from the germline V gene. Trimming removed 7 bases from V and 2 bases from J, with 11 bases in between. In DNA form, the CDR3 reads TGCGCCAGCACCGCGGGGGAAAACTATGGCTACACCTTC. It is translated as CASTAGENYGYTF.

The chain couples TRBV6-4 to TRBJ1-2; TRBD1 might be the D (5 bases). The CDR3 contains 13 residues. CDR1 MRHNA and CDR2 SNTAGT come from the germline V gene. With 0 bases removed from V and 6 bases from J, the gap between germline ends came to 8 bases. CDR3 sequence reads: CASSDSAGHGYTF. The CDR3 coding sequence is TGTGCCAGCAGTGACTCGGCAGGGCATGGCTACACCTTC.

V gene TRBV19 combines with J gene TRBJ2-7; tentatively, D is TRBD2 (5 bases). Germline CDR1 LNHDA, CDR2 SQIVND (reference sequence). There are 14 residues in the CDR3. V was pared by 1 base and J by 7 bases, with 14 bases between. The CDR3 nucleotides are TGTGCCAGTAGTATAGTTGGCCAGAGAGGGGAGCAGTACTTC. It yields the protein CASSIVGQRGEQYF.

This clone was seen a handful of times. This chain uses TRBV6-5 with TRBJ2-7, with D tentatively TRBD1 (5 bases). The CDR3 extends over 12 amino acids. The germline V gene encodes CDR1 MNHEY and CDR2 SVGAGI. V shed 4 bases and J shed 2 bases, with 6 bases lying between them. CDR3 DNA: TGTGCCAGCAGTTTGGACACCTACGAGCAGTACTTC. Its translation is CASSLDTYEQYF.

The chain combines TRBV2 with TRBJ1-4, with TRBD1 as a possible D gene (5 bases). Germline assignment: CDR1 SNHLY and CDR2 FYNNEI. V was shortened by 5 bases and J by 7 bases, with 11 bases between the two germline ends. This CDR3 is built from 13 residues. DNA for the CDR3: TGTGCCAGCAGTTGGGACGGGGGTGAAAAACTGTTTTTT. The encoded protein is CASSWDGGEKLFF.

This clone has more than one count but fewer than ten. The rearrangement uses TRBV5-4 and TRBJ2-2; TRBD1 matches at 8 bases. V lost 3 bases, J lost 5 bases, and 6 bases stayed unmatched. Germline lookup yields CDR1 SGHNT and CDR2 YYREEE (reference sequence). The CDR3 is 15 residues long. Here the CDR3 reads CASSSGQGWTGELFF. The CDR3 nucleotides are TGTGCCAGCAGCTCCGGACAGGGATGGACCGGGGAGCTGTTTTTT.

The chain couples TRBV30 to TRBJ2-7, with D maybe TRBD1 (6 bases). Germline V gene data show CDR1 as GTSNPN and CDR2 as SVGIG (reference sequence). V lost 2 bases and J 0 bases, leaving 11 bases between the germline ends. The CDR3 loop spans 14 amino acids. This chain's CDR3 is CAWSRIGGSYEQYF. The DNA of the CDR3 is TGTGCCTGGAGTCGAATAGGGGGCTCCTACGAGCAGTACTTC. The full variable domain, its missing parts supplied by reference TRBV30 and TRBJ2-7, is SQTIHQWPATLVQPVGSPLSLECTVEGTSNPNLYWYRQAAGRGLQLLFYSVGIGQISSEVPQNLSASRPQDRQFILSSKKLLLSDSGFYLCAWSRIGGSYEQYFGPGTRLTVT.

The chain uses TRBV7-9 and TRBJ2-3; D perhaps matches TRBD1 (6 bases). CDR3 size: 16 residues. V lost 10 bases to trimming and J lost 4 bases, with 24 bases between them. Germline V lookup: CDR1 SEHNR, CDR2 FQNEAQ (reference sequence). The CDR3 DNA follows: TGTGCCACCCCGCTGAGGGTAGGGGGTAGGGCAGATACGCAGTATTTT. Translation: CATPLRVGGRADTQYF.

The CDR3 loop reads CANRGLGTQYF. In nucleotides, the CDR3 is TGTGCGAACAGGGGGCTGGGGACCCAGTACTTC. The chain employs TRBV30 and TRBJ2-5, with TRBD1 matching over 9 bases. CDR1 is GTSNPN, CDR2 SVGIG, per germline (reference sequence). The CDR3 sequence is 11 residues long. Supplemented by reference TRBV30 and TRBJ2-5, the full variable domain reads SQTIHQWPATLVQPVGSPLSLECTVEGTSNPNLYWYRQAAGRGLQLLFYSVGIGQISSEVPQNLSASRPQDRQFILSSKKLLLSDSGFYLCANRGLGTQYFGPGTRLLVL.

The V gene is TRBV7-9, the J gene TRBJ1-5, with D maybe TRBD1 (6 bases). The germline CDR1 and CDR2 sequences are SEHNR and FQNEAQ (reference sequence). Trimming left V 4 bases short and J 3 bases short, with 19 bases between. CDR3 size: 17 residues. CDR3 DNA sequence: TGTGCCAGCAGCTCCAGTCAGGGCCAGGGGACCAATCAGCCCCAGCATTTT. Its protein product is CASSSSQGQGTNQPQHF.

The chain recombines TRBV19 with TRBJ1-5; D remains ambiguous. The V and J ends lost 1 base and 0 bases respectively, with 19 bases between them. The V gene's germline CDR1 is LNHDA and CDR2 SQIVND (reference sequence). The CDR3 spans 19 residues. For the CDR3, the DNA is TGTGCCAGTAGTATAGCCCAGACACAACCTCAATATAGCAATCAGCCCCAGCATTTT. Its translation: CASSIAQTQPQYSNQPQHF.

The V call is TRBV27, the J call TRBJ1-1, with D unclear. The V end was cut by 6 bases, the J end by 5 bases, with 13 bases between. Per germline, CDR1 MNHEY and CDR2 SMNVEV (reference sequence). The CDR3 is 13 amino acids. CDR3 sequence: CASSRAGGTEAFF. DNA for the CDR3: TGTGCCAGCAGCCGGGCTGGAGGAACTGAAGCTTTCTTT.

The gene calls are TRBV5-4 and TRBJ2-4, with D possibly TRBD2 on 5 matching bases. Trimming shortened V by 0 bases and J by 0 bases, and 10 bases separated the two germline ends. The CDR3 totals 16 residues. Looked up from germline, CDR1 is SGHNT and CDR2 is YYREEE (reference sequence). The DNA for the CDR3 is TGTGCCAGCAGCTTGGCCACGGCGGGAGCCAAAAACATTCAGTACTTC. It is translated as CASSLATAGAKNIQYF.

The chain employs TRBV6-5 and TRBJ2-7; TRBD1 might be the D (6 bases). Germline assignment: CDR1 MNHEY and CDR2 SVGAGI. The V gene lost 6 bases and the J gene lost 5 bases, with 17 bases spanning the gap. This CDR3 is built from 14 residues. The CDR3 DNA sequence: TGTGCCAGCAGGAGGGGCAGGGGAGTACACGAGCAGTACTTC. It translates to CASRRGRGVHEQYF.

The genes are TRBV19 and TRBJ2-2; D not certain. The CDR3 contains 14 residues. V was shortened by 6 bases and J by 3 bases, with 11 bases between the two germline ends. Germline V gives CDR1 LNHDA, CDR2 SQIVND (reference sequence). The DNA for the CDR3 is TGTGCCAGTAGCCTCCAGTCGTACACCGGGGAGCTGTTTTTT. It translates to CASSLQSYTGELFF.

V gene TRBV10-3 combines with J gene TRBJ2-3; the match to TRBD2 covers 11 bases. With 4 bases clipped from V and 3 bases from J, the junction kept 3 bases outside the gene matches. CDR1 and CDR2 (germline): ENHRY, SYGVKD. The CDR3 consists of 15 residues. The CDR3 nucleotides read TGTGCCATCAGTGCGGGACTAGCGGAGACAGATACGCAGTATTTT. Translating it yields CAISAGLAETDTQYF.

The CDR3 sequence: CASTSGTGTYEQYF. CDR3 nucleotides: TGTGCCAGCACGTCCGGGACAGGGACCTACGAGCAGTACTTC. V is TRBV18 and J is TRBJ2-7; 9 nucleotides line up with TRBD1. J lost 2 bases, V lost 8 bases, and 7 bases had no gene match. The germline V gene has CDR1 KGHSH and CDR2 LQKENI. The CDR3 sequence is 14 residues long.

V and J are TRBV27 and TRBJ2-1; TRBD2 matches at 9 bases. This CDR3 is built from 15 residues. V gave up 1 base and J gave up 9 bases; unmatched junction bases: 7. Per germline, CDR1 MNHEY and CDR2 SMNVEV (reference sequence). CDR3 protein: CASSLFLAGRGEQFF. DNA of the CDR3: TGTGCCAGCAGTTTATTCCTAGCGGGAAGGGGTGAGCAGTTCTTC.